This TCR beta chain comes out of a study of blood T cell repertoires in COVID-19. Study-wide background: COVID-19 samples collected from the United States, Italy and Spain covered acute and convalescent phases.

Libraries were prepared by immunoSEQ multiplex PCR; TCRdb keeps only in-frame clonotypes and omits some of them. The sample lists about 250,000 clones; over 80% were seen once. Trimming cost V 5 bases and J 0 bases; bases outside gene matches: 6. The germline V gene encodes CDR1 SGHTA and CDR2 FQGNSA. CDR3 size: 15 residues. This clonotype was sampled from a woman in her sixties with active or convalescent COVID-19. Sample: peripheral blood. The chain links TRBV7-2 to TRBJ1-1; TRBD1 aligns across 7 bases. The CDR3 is CASSLGTVLNTEAFF. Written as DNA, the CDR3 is TGTGCCAGCAGCCTCGGGACAGTTCTGAACACTGAAGCTTTCTTT.